This TCR beta chain was recovered during a study of T cell responses to AZD1222 COVID-19 vaccine. Study background: Recipients boosted at about 4 weeks or about 12 weeks are pooled.

Findings and caveats of the study: Clonal diversity may have been underestimated, and the donors were mostly white British, with more females than males. After the peak T cell response, and only then, were repertoires sampled. Unmutated variant regions are reportedly targeted by nearly half of spike-specific TCRs.

TCRdb's copy holds only in-frame clones and misses some; the assay was immunoSEQ multiplex PCR. The data hold tens of thousands of clones, with 85% to 90% observed a single time. The germline V gene has CDR1 SEHNR and CDR2 FQNEAQ (reference sequence). The CDR3 length is 15 residues. V was clipped by 1 base and J by 2 bases, with 9 bases between them. As regards this clone: Its antigen is as yet unknown.

This rearrangement joins TRBV7-9 to TRBJ2-1, with D perhaps being TRBD1 or TRBD2 (6 bases each). The clonotype originates from an adult in good health. The sample here was peripheral blood, taken on day 0 of AZD1222 vaccination. The CDR3 DNA reads TGTGCCAGCAGCTTAGTGGGGGGCGCCTACAATGAGCAGTTCTTC. Its translation is CASSLVGGAYNEQFF.